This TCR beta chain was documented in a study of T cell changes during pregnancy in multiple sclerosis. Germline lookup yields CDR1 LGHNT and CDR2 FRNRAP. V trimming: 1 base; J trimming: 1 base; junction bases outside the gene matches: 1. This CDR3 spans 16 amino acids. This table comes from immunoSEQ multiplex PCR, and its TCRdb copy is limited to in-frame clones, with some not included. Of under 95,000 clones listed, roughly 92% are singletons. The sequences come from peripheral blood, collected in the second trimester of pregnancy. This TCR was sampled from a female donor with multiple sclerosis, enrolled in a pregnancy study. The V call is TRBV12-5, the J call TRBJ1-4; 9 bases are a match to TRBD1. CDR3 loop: CASGLGDRVTNEKLFF. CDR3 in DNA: TGTGCTAGTGGTTTGGGGGACAGGGTAACTAATGAAAAACTGTTTTTT.